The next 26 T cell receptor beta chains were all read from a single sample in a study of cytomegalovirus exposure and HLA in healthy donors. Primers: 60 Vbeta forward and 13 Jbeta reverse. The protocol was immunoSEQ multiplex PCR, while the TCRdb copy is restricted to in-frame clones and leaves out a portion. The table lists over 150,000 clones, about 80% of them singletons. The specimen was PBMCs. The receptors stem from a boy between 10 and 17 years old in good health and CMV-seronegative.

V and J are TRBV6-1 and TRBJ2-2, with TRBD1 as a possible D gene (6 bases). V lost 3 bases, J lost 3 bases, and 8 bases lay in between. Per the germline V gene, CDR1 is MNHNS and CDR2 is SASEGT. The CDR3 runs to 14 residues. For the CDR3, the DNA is TGTGCCAGCAGTGATAGGGGGTACACCGGGGAGCTGTTTTTT. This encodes CASSDRGYTGELFF.

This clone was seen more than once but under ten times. CDR3 sequence (DNA): TGTGCCGGAAGGACAGGGGTCCTCCTGTACACTAGCTACGAGCAGTACTTC. Translating it yields CAGRTGVLLYTSYEQYF. The rearrangement uses TRBV6-4 and TRBJ2-7, with TRBD1 matching 9 bases. There are 17 residues in the CDR3. V trimming: 11 bases; J trimming: 3 bases; junction bases outside the gene matches: 20. The germline V gene has CDR1 MRHNA and CDR2 SNTAGT.

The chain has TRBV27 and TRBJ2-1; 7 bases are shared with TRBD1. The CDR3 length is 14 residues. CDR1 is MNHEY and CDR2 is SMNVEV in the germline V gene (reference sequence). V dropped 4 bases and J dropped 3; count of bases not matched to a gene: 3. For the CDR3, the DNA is TGTGCCAGCAGTTACAGGGGCGTCTACAATGAGCAGTTCTTC. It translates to CASSYRGVYNEQFF.

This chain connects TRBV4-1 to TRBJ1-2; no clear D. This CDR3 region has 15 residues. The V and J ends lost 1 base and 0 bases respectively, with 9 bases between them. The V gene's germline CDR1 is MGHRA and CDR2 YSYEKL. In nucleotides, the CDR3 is TGCGCCAGCAGCCAAGTGGTTGGCACTAACTATGGCTACACCTTC. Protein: CASSQVVGTNYGYTF.

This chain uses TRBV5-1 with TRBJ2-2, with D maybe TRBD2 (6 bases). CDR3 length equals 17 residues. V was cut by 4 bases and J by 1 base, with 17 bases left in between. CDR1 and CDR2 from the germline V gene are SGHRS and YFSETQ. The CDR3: CASSPRGSGLNTGELFF. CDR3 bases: TGCGCCAGCAGCCCCCGGGGGAGCGGGTTGAACACCGGGGAGCTGTTTTTT.

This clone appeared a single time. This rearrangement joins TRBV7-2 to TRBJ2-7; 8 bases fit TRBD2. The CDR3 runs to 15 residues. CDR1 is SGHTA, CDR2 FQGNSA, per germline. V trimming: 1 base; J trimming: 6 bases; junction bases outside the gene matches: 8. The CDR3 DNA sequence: TGTGCCAGCAGCTTAGGTGGCGGGAGGATCGGCGAGCAGTACTTC. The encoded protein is CASSLGGGRIGEQYF. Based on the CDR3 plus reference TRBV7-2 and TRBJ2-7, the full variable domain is GAGVSQSPSNKVTEKGKDVELRCDPISGHTALYWYRQSLGQGLEFLIYFQGNSAPDKSGLPSDRFSAERTGGSVSTLTIQRTQQEDSAVYLCASSLGGGRIGEQYFGPGTRLTVT.

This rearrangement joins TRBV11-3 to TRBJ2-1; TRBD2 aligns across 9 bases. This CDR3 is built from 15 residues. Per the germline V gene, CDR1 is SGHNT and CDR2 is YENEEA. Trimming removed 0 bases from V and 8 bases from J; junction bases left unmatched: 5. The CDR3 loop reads CASSLEREGVDEQFF. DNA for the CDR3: TGTGCCAGCAGCTTAGAGCGGGAGGGGGTCGATGAGCAGTTCTTC.

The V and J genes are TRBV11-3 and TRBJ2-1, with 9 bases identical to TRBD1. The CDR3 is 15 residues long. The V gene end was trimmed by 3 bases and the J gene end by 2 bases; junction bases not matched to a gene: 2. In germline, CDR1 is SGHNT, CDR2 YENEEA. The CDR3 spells CASSLTGGPYNEQFF. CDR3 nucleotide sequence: TGTGCCAGCAGCTTGACAGGGGGACCCTACAATGAGCAGTTCTTC.

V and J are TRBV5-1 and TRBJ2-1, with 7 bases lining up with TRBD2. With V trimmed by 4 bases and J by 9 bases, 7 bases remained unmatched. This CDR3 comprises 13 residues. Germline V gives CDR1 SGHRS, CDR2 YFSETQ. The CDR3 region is CASSPFSGGEQFF. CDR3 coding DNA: TGCGCCAGCAGCCCTTTCTCGGGAGGTGAGCAGTTCTTC. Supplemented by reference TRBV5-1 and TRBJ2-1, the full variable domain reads KAGVTQTPRYLIKTRGQQVTLSCSPISGHRSVSWYQQTPGQGLQFLFEYFSETQRNKGNFPGRFSGRQFSNSRSEMNVSTLELGDSALYLCASSPFSGGEQFFGPGTRLTVL.

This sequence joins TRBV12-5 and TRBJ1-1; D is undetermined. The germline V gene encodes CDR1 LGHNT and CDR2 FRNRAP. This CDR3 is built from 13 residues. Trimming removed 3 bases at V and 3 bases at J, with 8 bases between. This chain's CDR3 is CASGFGRDTEAFF. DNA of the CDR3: TGTGCTAGTGGTTTTGGGAGGGACACTGAAGCTTTCTTT. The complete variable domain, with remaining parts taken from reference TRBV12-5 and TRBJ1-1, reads DARVTQTPRHKVTEMGQEVTMRCQPILGHNTVFWYRQTMMQGLELLAYFRNRAPLDDSGMPKDRFSAEMPDATLATLKIQPSEPRDSAVYFCASGFGRDTEAFFGQGTRLTVV.

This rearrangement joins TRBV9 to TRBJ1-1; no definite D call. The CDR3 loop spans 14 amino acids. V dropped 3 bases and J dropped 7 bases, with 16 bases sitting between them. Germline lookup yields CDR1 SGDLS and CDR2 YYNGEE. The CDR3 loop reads CASSAPRGEGEAFF. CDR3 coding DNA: TGTGCCAGCAGCGCCCCCCGGGGAGAGGGTGAAGCTTTCTTT.

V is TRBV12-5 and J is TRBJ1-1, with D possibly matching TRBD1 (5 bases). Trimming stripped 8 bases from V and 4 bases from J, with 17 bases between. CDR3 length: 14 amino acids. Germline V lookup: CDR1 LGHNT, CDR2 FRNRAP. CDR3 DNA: TGTGCTAGTAGGCGCCAGGGCTCGGGCACTGAAGCTTTCTTT. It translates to CASRRQGSGTEAFF. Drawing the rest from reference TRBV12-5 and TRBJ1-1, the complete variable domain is DARVTQTPRHKVTEMGQEVTMRCQPILGHNTVFWYRQTMMQGLELLAYFRNRAPLDDSGMPKDRFSAEMPDATLATLKIQPSEPRDSAVYFCASRRQGSGTEAFFGQGTRLTVV.

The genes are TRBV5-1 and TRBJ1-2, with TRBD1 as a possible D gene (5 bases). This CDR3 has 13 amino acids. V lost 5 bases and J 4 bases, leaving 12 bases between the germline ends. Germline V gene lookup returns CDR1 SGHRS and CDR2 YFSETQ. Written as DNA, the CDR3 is TGCGCCAGCAGTAGTAGGGGCGGCTATGGCTACACCTTC. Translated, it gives CASSSRGGYGYTF.

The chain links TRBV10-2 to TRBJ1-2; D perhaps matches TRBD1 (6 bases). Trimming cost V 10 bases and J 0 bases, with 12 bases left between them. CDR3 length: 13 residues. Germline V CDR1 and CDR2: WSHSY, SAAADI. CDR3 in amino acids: CATRTEPNYGYTF. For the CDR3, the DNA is TGCGCCACCCGGACAGAACCTAACTATGGCTACACCTTC.

The CDR3 reads CASSQERNPLMDEQFF. The CDR3 region has the DNA TGTGCCAGCAGCCAAGAGCGGAACCCGCTGATGGATGAGCAGTTCTTC. The J gene is TRBJ2-1, the V gene TRBV4-2; D remains ambiguous. This CDR3 comprises 16 residues. In germline, CDR1 is LGHNA, CDR2 YNFKEQ. Trimming took 0 bases from V and 8 from J, leaving 17 bases between them.

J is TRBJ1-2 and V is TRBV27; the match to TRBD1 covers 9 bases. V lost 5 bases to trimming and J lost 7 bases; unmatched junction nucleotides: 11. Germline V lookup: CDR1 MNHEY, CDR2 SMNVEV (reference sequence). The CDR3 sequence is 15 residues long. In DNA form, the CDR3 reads TGTGCCAGCAGTCCCCTCCACAGGGGGCGCGGTGGCTACACCTTC. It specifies CASSPLHRGRGGYTF.

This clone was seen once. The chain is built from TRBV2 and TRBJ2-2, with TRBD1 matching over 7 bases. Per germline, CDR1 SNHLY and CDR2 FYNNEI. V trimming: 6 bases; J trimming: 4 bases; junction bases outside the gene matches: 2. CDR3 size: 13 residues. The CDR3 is CASRAGGTGELFF. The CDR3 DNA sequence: TGTGCCAGCAGGGCAGGGGGCACCGGGGAGCTGTTTTTT.

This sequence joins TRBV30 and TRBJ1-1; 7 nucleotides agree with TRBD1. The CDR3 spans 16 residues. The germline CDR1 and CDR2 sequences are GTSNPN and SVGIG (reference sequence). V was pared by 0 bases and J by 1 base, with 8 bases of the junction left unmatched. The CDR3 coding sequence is TGTGCCTGGAGTGTAGACCGGGGACAGCCGAACACTGAAGCTTTCTTT. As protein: CAWSVDRGQPNTEAFF.

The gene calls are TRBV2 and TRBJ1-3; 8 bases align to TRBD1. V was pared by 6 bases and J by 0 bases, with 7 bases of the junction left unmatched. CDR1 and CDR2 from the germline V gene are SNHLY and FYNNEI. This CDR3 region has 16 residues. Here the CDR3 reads CASSLGQDRSGNTIYF. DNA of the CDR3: TGTGCCAGCAGCTTGGGACAGGACCGCTCTGGAAACACCATATATTTT.

The CDR3 region is CASSLGAEGYTF. CDR3 sequence (DNA): TGTGCCAGCAGTCTGGGGGCTGAAGGCTACACCTTC. The chain employs TRBV6-1 and TRBJ1-2; D might be TRBD1 (6 bases). Germline CDR1 reads MNHNS; CDR2 reads SASEGT. The V gene lost 5 bases and the J gene lost 8 bases, with 12 bases spanning the gap. This CDR3 contains 12 residues.

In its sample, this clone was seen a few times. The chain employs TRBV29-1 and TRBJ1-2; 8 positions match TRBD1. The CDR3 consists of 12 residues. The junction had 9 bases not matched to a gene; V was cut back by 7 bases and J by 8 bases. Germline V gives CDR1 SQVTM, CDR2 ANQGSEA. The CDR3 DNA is TGCAGCGCGGACAGGGCGTCTGCAGGCTACACCTTC. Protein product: CSADRASAGYTF.

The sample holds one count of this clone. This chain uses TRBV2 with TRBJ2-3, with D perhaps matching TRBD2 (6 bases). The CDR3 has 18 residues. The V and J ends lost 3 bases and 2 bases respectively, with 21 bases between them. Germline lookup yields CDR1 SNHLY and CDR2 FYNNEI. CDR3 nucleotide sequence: TGTGCCAGCAGTGACCCCGGGGGTTTAAGCATCCCCACAGATACGCAGTATTTT. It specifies CASSDPGGLSIPTDTQYF.

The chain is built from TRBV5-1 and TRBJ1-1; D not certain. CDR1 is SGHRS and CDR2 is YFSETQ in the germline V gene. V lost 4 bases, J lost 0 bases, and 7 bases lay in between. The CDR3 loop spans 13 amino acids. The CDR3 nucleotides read TGCGCCAGCAGCAACGAGATGAACACTGAAGCTTTCTTT. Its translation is CASSNEMNTEAFF.

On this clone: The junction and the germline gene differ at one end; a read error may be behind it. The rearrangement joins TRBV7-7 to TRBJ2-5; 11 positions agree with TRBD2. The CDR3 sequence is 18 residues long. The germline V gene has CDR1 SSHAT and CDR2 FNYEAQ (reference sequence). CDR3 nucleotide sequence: TGTGCTAGCAGCTTCTCGGGTAGCGGGAGGGCCGGGCAAGAGACCCAGTACTTC. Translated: CASSFSGSGRAGQETQYF.

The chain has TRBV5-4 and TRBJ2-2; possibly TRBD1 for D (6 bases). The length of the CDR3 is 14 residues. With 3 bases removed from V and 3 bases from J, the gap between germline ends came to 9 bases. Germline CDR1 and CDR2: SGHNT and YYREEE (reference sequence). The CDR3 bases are TGTGCCAGCAGCTCTCAGGGGCACACCGGGGAGCTGTTTTTT. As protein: CASSSQGHTGELFF.

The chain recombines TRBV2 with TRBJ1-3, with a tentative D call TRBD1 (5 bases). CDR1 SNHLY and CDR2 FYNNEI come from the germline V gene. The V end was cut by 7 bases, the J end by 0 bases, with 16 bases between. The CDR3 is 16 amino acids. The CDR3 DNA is TGTGCCAGCACTATACAGGCAAAGAGCTCTGGAAACACCATATATTTT. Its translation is CASTIQAKSSGNTIYF.